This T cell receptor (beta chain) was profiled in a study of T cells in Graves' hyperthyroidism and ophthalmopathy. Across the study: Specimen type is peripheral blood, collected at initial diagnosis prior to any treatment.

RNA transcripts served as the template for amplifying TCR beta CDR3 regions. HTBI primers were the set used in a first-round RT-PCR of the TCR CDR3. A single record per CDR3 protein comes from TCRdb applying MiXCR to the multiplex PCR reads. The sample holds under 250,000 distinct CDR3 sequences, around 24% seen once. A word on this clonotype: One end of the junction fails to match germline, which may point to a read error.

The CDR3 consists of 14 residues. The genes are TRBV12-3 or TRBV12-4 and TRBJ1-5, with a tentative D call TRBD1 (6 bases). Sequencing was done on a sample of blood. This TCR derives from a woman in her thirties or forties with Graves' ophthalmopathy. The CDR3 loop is CSSSRQVSNQPQHF. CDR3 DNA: TGTTCCAGCAGTCGACAGGTTAGCAATCAGCCCCAGCATTTT.